Below, 14 T cell receptor beta chains from the same sample are listed, as sequenced in a study of human T cells and chemical hapten exposure. One entry per CDR3 protein results from TCRdb running MiXCR on the RACE reads. The sample records about 45,000 distinct CDR3 sequences, 4.3% being singletons. Described time point: healthy volunteer bleed at 2 weeks. Extraction of total RNA was performed on unfractionated whole blood. The sequenced sample was whole blood. These receptors all come from a female donor in good health. Some clones in this sample may be carry-over from other donors' samples.

This clonotype occurred many times. The chain has TRBV6-6 and TRBJ2-7; the D is unclear. The CDR3 contains 13 residues. Germline V gives CDR1 MNHNY, CDR2 SVGAGI (reference sequence). V lost 6 bases and J 4 bases, leaving 13 bases between the germline ends. The CDR3 protein is CASRFTDIYEQYF. CDR3 DNA: TGTGCCAGCAGATTCACTGACATATACGAGCAGTACTTC.

This clonotype was found many times. The V call is TRBV7-9, the J call TRBJ1-6; 8 bases align to TRBD1. Germline V gene data show CDR1 as SEHNR and CDR2 as FQNEAQ (reference sequence). The CDR3 length is 15 residues. V lost 7 bases, J lost 9 bases, and 11 bases stayed unmatched. The CDR3 loop is CASTLGGQGTSPLHF. For the CDR3, the DNA is TGTGCCAGCACGCTGGGCGGACAGGGTACTTCACCCCTCCACTTT.

This clonotype appeared many times. This chain links TRBV5-6 with TRBJ1-5; the match to TRBD1 covers 7 bases. J was trimmed by 1 base and V by 3 bases; bases with no gene match: 13. Germline assignment: CDR1 SGHDT and CDR2 YYEEEE. CDR3 length: 18 residues. CDR3 coding DNA: TGTGCCAGCAGCTCCACTACAGGGGCGTTGGGGAGCAATCAGCCCCAGCATTTT. It specifies CASSSTTGALGSNQPQHF.

This clonotype was detected ten times or more. J is TRBJ1-1 and V is TRBV4-3; no definite D call. Germline loops: CDR1 LGHNA, CDR2 YSLEER. The V end was cut by 1 base, the J end by 4 bases, with 10 bases between. The CDR3 consists of 14 residues. The CDR3 region has the DNA TGCGCCAGCAGCCAAGGTAGGCGAACCACTGAAGCTTTCTTT. This encodes CASSQGRRTTEAFF.

In its sample, this clonotype was seen many times. The V call is TRBV20-1, the J call TRBJ2-3, with D possibly being TRBD1 (6 bases). With 0 bases removed from V and 0 bases from J, the gap between germline ends came to 16 bases. Germline CDR1 reads DFQATT; CDR2 reads SNEGSKA (reference sequence). CDR3 length equals 17 residues. The CDR3 loop reads CSARDRFRGSSTDTQYF. The CDR3 nucleotides are TGCAGTGCTAGAGACCGCTTTAGGGGGTCTAGCACAGATACGCAGTATTTT.

The sample holds many counts of this clonotype. V and J are TRBV6-5 and TRBJ2-1; 7 bases fit TRBD1. V lost 6 bases, J lost 7 bases, and 6 bases stayed unmatched. The CDR3 length is 13 residues. Germline CDR1 and CDR2: MNHEY and SVGAGI. The CDR3 DNA sequence: TGTGCCAGCAGCCGCGACAGGGATAATGAGCAGTTCTTC. As protein: CASSRDRDNEQFF.

This clonotype showed up many times. This sequence joins TRBV12-3 or TRBV12-4 and TRBJ2-1; D assignment may be TRBD1 or TRBD2 (7 bases each). Trimming pared 7 bases from V and 8 bases from J, leaving 24 bases between. This CDR3 has 16 residues. CDR3: CASTFRGGARRDEQFF. CDR3 coding DNA: TGTGCCAGCACCTTCAGGGGGGGGGCTAGGAGGGATGAGCAGTTCTTC.

This clonotype was seen ten or more times. The CDR3 sequence: CASTAGSWADTQYF. The CDR3 bases are TGTGCCAGCACCGCCGGGAGCTGGGCAGATACGCAGTATTTT. V gene TRBV28 combines with J gene TRBJ2-3; the D gene is possibly TRBD2 (6 bases). The germline V gene has CDR1 MDHEN and CDR2 SYDVKM. V lost 7 bases and J 4 bases, leaving 15 bases between the germline ends. The CDR3 extends over 14 amino acids.

This clonotype was recorded many times. CDR3 protein: CASSPRGTGGNQPQHF. CDR3 DNA sequence: TGTGCCAGCAGTCCGCGGGGGACAGGGGGAAATCAGCCCCAGCATTTT. The chain has TRBV12-3 or TRBV12-4 and TRBJ1-5, with TRBD1 matching 11 bases. The CDR3 is 16 residues long. After removal of 5 bases from V and 4 bases from J, the junction contained 7 bases not matched to a gene.

Only a few counts were recorded for this clonotype. The genes are TRBV18 and TRBJ2-5, with TRBD2 matching 9 bases. The CDR3 runs 15 residues. With V trimmed by 4 bases and J by 5 bases, 8 bases remained unmatched. The germline CDR1 and CDR2 sequences are KGHSH and LQKENI. CDR3 amino acids: CASSLPASGDETQYF. The CDR3 nucleotides read TGTGCCAGCTCACTCCCAGCTAGCGGGGATGAGACCCAGTACTTC.

J is TRBJ2-7 and V is TRBV28, with 7 bases aligning to TRBD1. Per germline, CDR1 MDHEN and CDR2 SYDVKM. J lost 4 bases, V lost 2 bases, and 2 bases had no gene match. The CDR3 loop spans 13 amino acids. The DNA of the CDR3 is TGTGCCAGCAGTTTACCAGGGGGATACGAGCAGTACTTC. Its translation: CASSLPGGYEQYF.

This clonotype has ten or more counts. The J gene is TRBJ2-3, the V gene TRBV5-1; 9 bases are shared with TRBD2. V was clipped by 1 base and J by 0 bases; unmatched bases: 6. Per germline, CDR1 SGHRS and CDR2 YFSETQ. This CDR3 comprises 17 residues. CDR3 region: CASSLILAGPSTDTQYF. Written as DNA, the CDR3 is TGCGCCAGCAGCTTGATACTAGCGGGTCCTAGCACAGATACGCAGTATTTT.

This clonotype was recorded many times. V and J are TRBV29-1 and TRBJ1-5; D ambiguous. The CDR3 has 13 amino acids. Germline assignment: CDR1 SQVTM and CDR2 ANQGSEA. Trimming shortened V by 4 bases and J by 1 base, and 8 bases separated the two germline ends. For the CDR3, the DNA is TGCAGCGTTGGACCGGGGAGCAATCAGCCCCAGCATTTT. Protein sequence: CSVGPGSNQPQHF.

This clonotype was counted between two and nine times. The chain carries TRBV12-3 or TRBV12-4 and TRBJ2-1, with D unclear. Deletions cut 4 bases from V and 5 bases from J, with 3 bases between. This CDR3 spans 11 amino acids. The CDR3: CASSWDNEQFF. CDR3 nucleotides: TGTGCCAGCAGTTGGGACAATGAGCAGTTCTTC.